The 26 T cell receptor beta chains below were found in one sample sequenced in a study of blood T cell repertoires in COVID-19. The method was immunoSEQ multiplex PCR; TCRdb's version includes in-frame clones alone and lacks a portion of them. The sample lists about 200,000 clones; 80% to 85% were seen once. What was sequenced was peripheral blood. The receptor set was obtained from a man aged 40-49 years with acute or convalescent COVID-19.

The CDR3 loop is CASSPGPRQNYGYTF. The DNA for the CDR3 is TGTGCCAGCAGCCCCGGGCCTAGACAGAACTATGGCTACACCTTC. This rearrangement joins TRBV5-4 to TRBJ1-2, with a tentative D call TRBD1 (5 bases). Trimming removed 4 bases from V and 2 bases from J, with 15 bases in between. Germline V CDR1 and CDR2: SGHNT, YYREEE (reference sequence). The CDR3 runs 15 residues.

The J gene is TRBJ2-2, the V gene TRBV11-2; a weak D match, TRBD1 (6 bases). The CDR3 has 15 amino acids. The germline gives CDR1 SGHAT, CDR2 FQNNGV. V lost 6 bases, J lost 4 bases, and 15 bases lay in between. CDR3 sequence (DNA): TGTGCCAGCAGACAGGGAAGCCTGAGCACCGGGGAGCTGTTTTTT. Translated: CASRQGSLSTGELFF.

This chain links TRBV6-2 or TRBV6-3 with TRBJ2-7, with 9 positions matching TRBD1. The CDR3 is made up of 18 amino acids. The germline V gene encodes CDR1 MNHEY and CDR2 SVGEGT. V was clipped by 5 bases and J by 2 bases; unmatched bases: 16. The CDR3 coding sequence is TGTGCCAGCAGTACGATCACCCACAGGGGGCTTCCAACCTACGAGCAGTACTTC. Amino acid sequence: CASSTITHRGLPTYEQYF.

The chain links TRBV5-4 to TRBJ1-2, with TRBD1 matching over 8 bases. CDR1 is SGHNT and CDR2 is YYREEE in the germline V gene (reference sequence). J was trimmed by 5 bases and V by 4 bases; bases with no gene match: 7. The length of the CDR3 is 14 residues. CDR3 region: CASSPGQGEYGYTF. For the CDR3, the DNA is TGTGCCAGCAGCCCTGGACAGGGAGAATATGGCTACACCTTC.

Only a few counts were recorded for this clone. J is TRBJ1-5 and V is TRBV27; 7 positions agree with TRBD1. J lost 4 bases, V lost 5 bases, and 11 bases had no gene match. This CDR3 is 16 amino acids long. Per germline, CDR1 MNHEY and CDR2 SMNVEV (reference sequence). The CDR3 spells CASSPIYGQANQPQHF. Written as DNA, the CDR3 is TGTGCCAGCAGTCCGATTTACGGACAGGCGAATCAGCCCCAGCATTTT.

V gene TRBV19 combines with J gene TRBJ1-5; TRBD1 matches 8 bases. Germline CDR1 is LNHDA and CDR2 is SQIVND (reference sequence). Trimming removed 8 bases from V and 0 bases from J; junction bases left unmatched: 9. This CDR3 region has 16 residues. This CDR3 reads CASDGDRPYSNQPQHF. In nucleotides, the CDR3 is TGTGCCAGTGACGGGGACAGGCCCTATAGCAATCAGCCCCAGCATTTT.

As regards this clone: This same CDR3 is encoded by further DNA sequences in the sample. The J gene is TRBJ1-2, the V gene TRBV19, with a possible D match to TRBD1 (5 bases). Per the germline V gene, CDR1 is LNHDA and CDR2 is SQIVND (reference sequence). This CDR3 region has 13 residues. V lost 4 bases and J 6 bases, leaving 12 bases between the germline ends. CDR3 nucleotides: TGTGCCAGTAGTACAGGGAAGGAGAATGGCTACACCTTC. As protein: CASSTGKENGYTF.

The chain links TRBV27 to TRBJ1-5; 9 nucleotides align to TRBD1. The V gene end was trimmed by 8 bases and the J gene end by 2 bases; junction bases not matched to a gene: 4. Germline V gene data show CDR1 as MNHEY and CDR2 as SMNVEV (reference sequence). CDR3 length: 14 residues. The CDR3 DNA follows: TGTGCCAGCGGCCGGACAGGGGGCAATCAGCCCCAGCATTTT. Translated: CASGRTGGNQPQHF.

This clone occurred a few times. CDR3 sequence reads: CASSPRGGAGQFDTQYF. DNA for the CDR3: TGTGCCAGCAGTCCTCGTGGGGGGGCGGGACAATTTGATACGCAGTATTTT. V is TRBV28 and J is TRBJ2-3; the D gene is possibly TRBD2 (7 bases). The V gene's germline CDR1 is MDHEN and CDR2 SYDVKM. This CDR3 contains 17 residues. V was clipped by 5 bases and J by 6 bases, with 24 bases between them.

This chain joins TRBV2 and TRBJ1-2; tentatively, D is TRBD1 (6 bases). Trimming took 4 bases from V and 4 from J, leaving 10 bases between them. CDR3 length equals 13 residues. Germline values: CDR1 SNHLY, CDR2 FYNNEI. CDR3 DNA: TGTGCCAGCAGTGGGGGGCAGGTCTATGGCTACACCTTC. Translated: CASSGGQVYGYTF.

The rearrangement links TRBV18 to TRBJ1-1; 7 nucleotides line up with TRBD1. The CDR3 totals 12 residues. The germline V gene has CDR1 KGHSH and CDR2 LQKENI. The V and J ends lost 8 bases and 5 bases, in that order; junction bases with no gene match: 5. The chain's CDR3 is CASVLQGTEAFF. The CDR3 DNA reads TGTGCCAGCGTCCTACAGGGGACTGAAGCTTTCTTT. The full variable domain, rest sourced from reference TRBV18 and TRBJ1-1, is NAGVMQNPRHLVRRRGQEARLRCSPMKGHSHVYWYRQLPEEGLKFMVYLQKENIIDESGMPKERFSAEFPKEGPSILRIQQVVRGDSAAYFCASVLQGTEAFFGQGTRLTVV.

As DNA, the CDR3 is TGTGCCAGCAGCCTACAGCCGGCAACTAATGAAAAACTGTTTTTT. Amino acids: CASSLQPATNEKLFF. The chain has TRBV7-2 and TRBJ1-4; D is unresolved. The CDR3 is made up of 15 amino acids. Per germline, CDR1 SGHTA and CDR2 FQGNSA. The V and J ends lost 5 bases and 0 bases respectively, with 10 bases between them. Looking up the rest from reference TRBV7-2 and TRBJ1-4 gives the full variable domain: GAGVSQSPSNKVTEKGKDVELRCDPISGHTALYWYRQSLGQGLEFLIYFQGNSAPDKSGLPSDRFSAERTGGSVSTLTIQRTQQEDSAVYLCASSLQPATNEKLFFGSGTQLSVL.

The J gene is TRBJ2-7, the V gene TRBV10-2, with D maybe TRBD1 (6 bases). V was clipped by 6 bases and J by 3 bases, with 9 bases between them. The CDR3 consists of 12 residues. Germline CDR1 and CDR2: WSHSY and SAAADI. In nucleotides, the CDR3 is TGCGCCAGCAGAGGACAGAGCTACGAGCAGTACTTC. It is translated as CASRGQSYEQYF.

This chain joins TRBV2 and TRBJ1-5, with 7 bases identical to TRBD1. CDR3 length equals 16 residues. Trimming removed 0 bases from V and 5 bases from J; junction bases left unmatched: 7. CDR1 and CDR2 from the germline V gene are SNHLY and FYNNEI. DNA of the CDR3: TGTGCCAGCAGTGAAGCCGGGGAAGGGGGCTATCAGCCCCAGCATTTT. Its protein product is CASSEAGEGGYQPQHF.

The genes are TRBV10-1 and TRBJ1-2; D remains ambiguous. Trimming took off 8 bases at V and 7 bases at J, with 11 bases between the two ends. Germline lookup yields CDR1 WNHNN and CDR2 SYGVQD (reference sequence). The CDR3 is made up of 11 amino acids. The CDR3 region has the DNA TGCGCCAGCGCCCTAGGAGGTGGCTACACCTTC. This sequence encodes CASALGGGYTF.

This clone was picked up one time. J is TRBJ2-3 and V is TRBV5-1; the D gene is possibly TRBD1 (6 bases). CDR1 is SGHRS, CDR2 YFSETQ, per germline. V was trimmed by 4 bases and J by 2 bases, leaving 14 bases between them. The CDR3 length is 15 residues. CDR3 sequence: CASSATTGPTDTQYF. Written as DNA, the CDR3 is TGCGCCAGCAGCGCGACGACAGGCCCCACAGATACGCAGTATTTT.

The genes are TRBV12-5 and TRBJ1-2; 12 bases map to TRBD1. Germline loops: CDR1 LGHNT, CDR2 FRNRAP. The junction had 8 bases not matched to a gene; V was cut back by 4 bases and J by 5 bases. The CDR3 runs to 16 residues. The CDR3 DNA reads as TGTGCTAGTGGTTGGACGGGACAGGGGGCCAGGTATGGCTACACCTTC. Translating it yields CASGWTGQGARYGYTF.

This chain connects TRBV6-4 to TRBJ2-1; 7 bases line up with TRBD2. The germline V gene encodes CDR1 MRHNA and CDR2 SNTAGT. After removal of 4 bases from V and 6 bases from J, the junction contained 9 bases not matched to a gene. This CDR3 region has 15 residues. The CDR3 DNA is TGTGCCAGCAGTGCGAGTGTGGGGGGGATCAATGAGCAGTTCTTC. Protein sequence: CASSASVGGINEQFF.

Written as DNA, the CDR3 is TGTGCCAGCAGTTCAGGACAGGGAGAAGGTCAGCCCCAGCATTTT. This sequence encodes CASSSGQGEGQPQHF. V gene TRBV2 combines with J gene TRBJ1-5; TRBD1 matches 8 bases. The CDR3 is 15 amino acids. V lost 5 bases to trimming and J lost 6 bases; unmatched junction nucleotides: 9. Germline CDR1 SNHLY, CDR2 FYNNEI.

The chain links TRBV18 to TRBJ2-1; D call uncertain. The CDR3 runs 14 residues. The V end lost 0 bases, the J end lost 9 bases, and 12 bases lay between the germline ends. The germline gives CDR1 KGHSH, CDR2 LQKENI. In nucleotides, the CDR3 is TGTGCCAGCTCACCACCTCTAGATTTCGGTGAGCAGTTCTTC. As protein: CASSPPLDFGEQFF.

The rearrangement links TRBV5-5 to TRBJ1-2, with 11 bases matching TRBD1. From germline, CDR1 is SGHKS and CDR2 YYEKEE (reference sequence). Germline trimming cut 4 bases from V and 7 bases from J; bases unmatched to any gene: 12. The CDR3 has 16 residues. CDR3: CASSLNLGTGGFGYTF. DNA for the CDR3: TGTGCCAGCAGCCTCAACCTAGGGACAGGGGGTTTTGGCTACACCTTC.

V gene TRBV19 combines with J gene TRBJ2-4; TRBD2 matches at 14 bases. V shed 6 bases and J 1 base; nucleotides not matched to a gene: 17. The CDR3 totals 21 residues. CDR1 and CDR2 (germline): LNHDA, SQIVND (reference sequence). CDR3 nucleotides: TGTGCCAGTAGCCTCATCCCCGGACTAGCGGGAGGAAGGCTGGCCAAAAACATTCAGTACTTC. Its protein product is CASSLIPGLAGGRLAKNIQYF.

V gene TRBV10-3 combines with J gene TRBJ1-5; 7 bases are a match to TRBD1. From germline, CDR1 is ENHRY and CDR2 SYGVKD. J was trimmed by 5 bases and V by 3 bases; bases with no gene match: 1. The CDR3 is 13 amino acids. The CDR3 spells CAISEDRDQPQHF. CDR3 nucleotide sequence: TGTGCCATCAGTGAAGACAGGGATCAGCCCCAGCATTTT.

V is TRBV13 and J is TRBJ2-7; 8 nucleotides line up with TRBD2. Germline assignment: CDR1 PRHDT and CDR2 FYEKMQ (reference sequence). After removal of 4 bases from V and 1 base from J, the junction contained 3 bases not matched to a gene. The CDR3 length is 14 residues. This CDR3 reads CASSSSGGSYEQYF. CDR3 nucleotide sequence: TGTGCCAGCAGCTCAAGCGGGGGTTCCTACGAGCAGTACTTC.

This sequence joins TRBV5-1 and TRBJ2-1; TRBD2 agrees at 12 bases. Looked up from germline, CDR1 is SGHRS and CDR2 is YFSETQ. J gave up 0 bases and V 10 bases, and 5 bases lay outside the gene matches. The CDR3 length is 15 residues. Here the CDR3 reads CASRLAGVSYNEQFF. CDR3 nucleotide sequence: TGCGCCTCAAGACTAGCGGGAGTCTCCTACAATGAGCAGTTCTTC.

V gene TRBV19 combines with J gene TRBJ2-3; possibly TRBD2 for D (5 bases). CDR3 length: 12 residues. Germline assignment: CDR1 LNHDA and CDR2 SQIVND (reference sequence). Trimming stripped 5 bases from V and 6 bases from J, with 9 bases between. In DNA form, the CDR3 reads TGTGCCAGTAGTCATGGGGAGGATACGCAGTATTTT. Translating gives CASSHGEDTQYF. The full variable domain, completed using reference TRBV19 and TRBJ2-3, is DGGITQSPKYLFRKEGQNVTLSCEQNLNHDAMYWYRQDPGQGLRLIYYSQIVNDFQKGDIAEGYSVSREKKESFPLTVTSAQKNPTAFYLCASSHGEDTQYFGPGTRLTVL.